A single TCR beta chain is shown here with its context. No antigen is known for it. Other DNA sequences within the sample encode an identical CDR3. Researchers processed graft tissue to release intraepithelial and lamina propria lymphocytes. This specimen belongs to a study of graft-versus-host responses after intestinal transplantation. Overall study findings and caveats: The marrow of recipients harbored GvH clones, and ileum or blood showed some of them first. Patients who carried graft-donor T cell macrochimerism also had high graft-versus-host to host-versus-graft clonal ratios in their allografts.

Method: immunoSEQ multiplex PCR; TCRdb's copy keeps in-frame clones and lacks some. The sample contains under 75,000 clones, approximately 88% of which appear only once. Germline values: CDR1 SGHRS, CDR2 YFSETQ. The V gene lost 0 bases and the J gene lost 5 bases, with 7 bases spanning the gap. This CDR3 spans 13 amino acids. This TCR came from a human patient who received an intestinal transplant, so some T cells may come from the graft donor. The J gene is TRBJ2-3, the V gene TRBV5-1; D gene unclear. Sequencing was performed on ileum tissue, taken approximately 370 days after transplant. This CDR3 reads CASSLARGDTQYF. The CDR3 DNA reads as TGCGCCAGCAGCTTGGCCCGAGGAGATACGCAGTATTTT. Full variable domain (outside the CDR3, taken from reference TRBV5-1 and TRBJ2-3): KAGVTQTPRYLIKTRGQQVTLSCSPISGHRSVSWYQQTPGQGLQFLFEYFSETQRNKGNFPGRFSGRQFSNSRSEMNVSTLELGDSALYLCASSLARGDTQYFGPGTRLTVL.